A single T cell receptor beta chain is shown here with its context. Only in-frame clones appear in the TCRdb table, and some are missing; sequencing was by immunoSEQ multiplex PCR. Seen here are approximately 250,000 clones, approximately 90% observed once, and the top ten hold 4.1%. The V gene's germline CDR1 is SGHNT and CDR2 YYREEE (reference sequence). CDR3 length: 12 amino acids. The sample belongs to a study of blood T cell repertoires in COVID-19. Study-level information: Sites in the United States, Italy and Spain provided acute and convalescent COVID-19 samples.

The chain combines TRBV5-4 with TRBJ1-1, with 7 nucleotides matching TRBD1. The source is a woman aged 30 to 39 who had recovered from COVID-19. The sequencing input was PBMCs or T cells enriched from blood (not recorded which). The CDR3 region is CVQGGPDTEAFF. DNA for the CDR3: TGTGTCCAGGGGGGACCGGACACTGAAGCTTTCTTT.